This T cell receptor (beta chain) emerged from a study of T cell responses to AZD1222 COVID-19 vaccine (dated by TCRdb to about 2021). Background on the whole study: TCR sequencing was performed for 230 to 250 trial participants, of whom about 200 were given two doses of AZD1222 and roughly 25 were given two doses of MenACWY control vaccine. Trial participants were enrolled into age subgroups of 18-55, 56-69 and 70-plus years, which contained approximately 150, 28 and 58 TCR-sequenced participants, respectively.

Overall results and qualifications from the work: After two AZD1222 doses, both the breadth and the depth of spike-specific TCRs were significantly higher than at day 0 and than in MenACWY recipients. In the small 56-69-year group, the increase in depth fell short of significance, most likely because of low power. Only five or six AZD1222 recipients were SARS-CoV-2 seropositive at baseline, limiting conclusions about previously exposed vaccinees. Because no samples from the day 14 peak response were available, repertoires could be characterized only after the peak T cell response. Participants were mostly white British and included more females than males, and it was suggested by the authors that clonal diversity may have been underestimated. Nearly half of unique spike-specific TCRs reportedly recognized epitopes outside regions mutated in the B.1.351 and B.1.1.7 variants. CD4 TCRs associated with the vaccine covered the entire spike protein, and the dominant responses were in regions 160-218 and 743-854.

Measured from the cysteine to the phenylalanine, the CDR3 is 16 residues long. CDR3 DNA only is kept here, 48 bases in frame from base 1. The germline V gene sets CDR1 to SNHLY and CDR2 to FYNNEI. V loses 4 bases at its end and J loses 2 bases; junction bases beyond the gene matches: 7. The time point label on this specimen signifies: about 28 days (+/-7) after the second vaccine dose. AZD1222 recipients given second doses at about 4 weeks or at about 12 weeks were pooled, since spike-specific TCR depth and breadth were not found to differ between the two schedules. Vaccinee samples came from UK trials COV001 and COV002, including a single-blind randomized controlled phase 2/3 trial of AZD1222 (ChAdOx1 nCoV-19) in healthy adults. For TCRbeta chain sequencing, PBMC samples from trial participants were taken at day 0 and at day 28 after the second dose. With respect to this clone: Its cognate antigen has yet to be identified. No base quality information exists; no much larger clone differs at one position.

The CDR3 regions of human TCRbeta chains were analyzed by immunosequencing. Turning to the authors' computational methods: Repertoire TCRs were checked for matches against a reference library of SARS-CoV-2-specific TCRs that had been generated using the MIRA antigen-specificity platform. Breadth was defined as the fraction of unique TCRs that were SARS-CoV-2-associated. Depth was defined as the fraction of total T cells that were SARS-CoV-2-associated. Each spike-specific TCR was assigned to its reactive spike region and to a CD4 or CD8 class using the MIRA data. Log10-transformed breadth and depth values were compared by one-way ANOVA with Sidak's multiple comparisons tests. The immuneACCESS repertoire file appears here via TCRdb, limited to in-frame rearrangements. These files lack a portion of the clones; in checked studies, under half of the deficit traces to unresolved V genes, and the cause of the others is not known. D and trimming come from the DNA, and the V and J calls and clone size come from that table. Recorded for this sample are 98,000 or so clones; 85% to 90% of them occurred a single time. Roughly 15% of the sample goes to the ten largest clones.

Sample: peripheral blood, taken 28 days after the second AZD1222 dose. The receptor was isolated from an adult who received the AZD1222 COVID-19 vaccine. The receptor chain draws on TRBV2 and TRBJ2-3, with 9 central nucleotides matching TRBD2. The base sequence is TGTGCCAGCAGTGCATCTAGCGGGACGATCACAGATACGCAGTATTTT. It specifies CASSASSGTITDTQYF.